This entry describes one T cell receptor beta chain. In germline, CDR1 is PRHDT, CDR2 FYEKMQ (reference sequence). CDR3 size: 14 residues. The V gene end was trimmed by 3 bases and the J gene end by 4 bases; junction bases not matched to a gene: 4. Clones were read by immunoSEQ multiplex PCR, and TCRdb kept only the in-frame ones, dropping some. In the table there are 250,000 to 300,000 clones, around 93% of which are singletons. This sample is part of a study of T cell responses to AZD1222 COVID-19 vaccine. The rearrangement links TRBV13 to TRBJ2-7; 9 nucleotides line up with TRBD1. This sequence was found in an adult who received the AZD1222 COVID-19 vaccine. The specimen comprised peripheral blood, sampled 28 days after the second AZD1222 dose. For the CDR3, the DNA is TGTGCCAGCAGCTTGAGGGACAGGGAGTACGAGCAGTACTTC. It codes for CASSLRDREYEQYF.